These 19 T cell receptor beta chains share one sample of origin, sequenced in a study of metastatic and nonmetastatic thyroid tumors. TCRdb re-analyzed the PCR reads through MiXCR. This repertoire shows over 25,000 clones, around 16% found once; its top ten account for approximately 6.2%. The entire patient cohort was treatment-naive prior to thyroid surgery. Source material: blood. These receptors all stem from a male donor with papillary thyroid cancer or a benign thyroid nodule (not recorded which). Some clones in this sample may be carry-over from other donors' samples.

This clone rates as medium-sized. V usage is TRBV13 and J usage is TRBJ2-7; D is uncertain. The germline CDR1 and CDR2 sequences are PRHDT and FYEKMQ (reference sequence). The CDR3 extends over 13 amino acids. V was pared by 3 bases and J by 6 bases, with 12 bases between. CDR3 sequence: CASSFGPRREQYF. CDR3 coding DNA: TGTGCCAGCAGCTTCGGCCCGCGGCGCGAGCAGTACTTC.

This clone is medium-sized within its sample. This sequence joins TRBV6-1 and TRBJ1-1; D ambiguous. Germline V gene sequence: CDR1 MNHNS, CDR2 SASEGT. The V end was cut by 2 bases, the J end by 10 bases, with 14 bases between. This CDR3 is built from 13 residues. CDR3 coding DNA: TGTGCCAGCAGTGAACCCACTCCGGGTGGAGCTTTCTTT. It is translated as CASSEPTPGGAFF.

This clone has ten or more counts. Mismatch with germline at one junction end may stem from a read error. The J gene is TRBJ1-5, the V gene TRBV7-7, with D uncertain. The CDR3 runs to 21 residues. Germline V gives CDR1 SSHAT, CDR2 FNYEAQ (reference sequence). The CDR3 region has the DNA TGTGCTAGCAGCTTAAAGGAGAAGTTAGTGATCCTATCGTTTAGCAATCAGCCCCAGCATTTT. This translates into CASSLKEKLVILSFSNQPQHF.

The V and J genes are TRBV13 and TRBJ2-7; perhaps D is TRBD1 or TRBD2 (6 bases each). The CDR3 sequence is 14 residues long. V dropped 5 bases and J dropped 2 bases, with 13 bases sitting between them. Germline V gives CDR1 PRHDT, CDR2 FYEKMQ (reference sequence). CDR3: CASSGGGVTYEQYF. The CDR3 bases are TGTGCCAGCAGCGGGGGCGGGGTGACCTACGAGCAGTACTTC.

In its sample, this clone was seen many times. The CDR3 spells CASSFTGDSYEQYF. In nucleotides, the CDR3 is TGTGCCAGCAGCTTTACAGGGGACTCCTACGAGCAGTACTTC. The J gene is TRBJ2-7, the V gene TRBV7-9, with 7 positions matching TRBD1. This CDR3 contains 14 residues. Germline CDR1 and CDR2: SEHNR and FQNEAQ (reference sequence). Unmatched junction bases numbered 2, after V lost 3 bases and J lost 0 bases.

This clone was counted many times. This chain joins TRBV30 and TRBJ2-1; 9 bases are a match to TRBD2. Germline trimming cut 3 bases from V and 7 bases from J; bases unmatched to any gene: 13. There are 16 residues in the CDR3. Per germline, CDR1 GTSNPN and CDR2 SVGIG (reference sequence). The CDR3 nucleotides read TGTGCCTGGAGAGTGTTTGGAAGCGGGAGGACTAATGAGCAGTTCTTC. This gives the protein CAWRVFGSGRTNEQFF.

This clone has at least ten counts. The chain combines TRBV5-4 with TRBJ2-7; TRBD2 might be the D (5 bases). The CDR3 loop spans 14 amino acids. V was pared by 2 bases and J by 0 bases, with 9 bases between. Germline CDR1 and CDR2: SGHNT and YYREEE (reference sequence). The CDR3, as DNA: TGTGCCAGCAGCTTCAGCGGTAGCTCCTACGAGCAGTACTTC. Translated, it gives CASSFSGSSYEQYF.

In this sample, this clone turned up many times. This sequence joins TRBV5-4 and TRBJ2-2; D remains unclear. The V gene's germline CDR1 is SGHNT and CDR2 YYREEE (reference sequence). The CDR3 is made up of 14 amino acids. V was trimmed by 7 bases and J by 4 bases, leaving 14 bases between them. The CDR3 nucleotides read TGTGCCAGCCTCCGCGACGTTGGCACCGGGGAGCTGTTTTTT. Amino acid sequence: CASLRDVGTGELFF.

By share, this clone ranks as medium-sized (0.01 to 0.1%). V gene TRBV20-1 combines with J gene TRBJ1-2, with D possibly matching TRBD1 (5 bases). Between the trimmed V and J ends, which lost 0 bases and 3 bases, there was a span of 23 bases. This CDR3 spans 18 amino acids. Germline assignment: CDR1 DFQATT and CDR2 SNEGSKA (reference sequence). As DNA, the CDR3 is TGCAGTGCTAGAGATAGGCAGGGTATTGGGGTTTTTGACTATGGCTACACCTTC. It yields the protein CSARDRQGIGVFDYGYTF.

A single count supports this clone. The rearrangement uses TRBV4-3 and TRBJ2-2; 9 positions match TRBD1. V shed 8 bases and J 4 bases; nucleotides not matched to a gene: 5. This CDR3 comprises 14 residues. The germline V gene has CDR1 LGHNA and CDR2 YSLEER. The CDR3 nucleotides are TGCGCCAGCGGGTACAGGGGGCGCACCGGGGAGCTGTTTTTT. Protein product: CASGYRGRTGELFF.

This clone occurred many times. The chain employs TRBV27 and TRBJ1-2, with 8 bases lining up with TRBD1. Unmatched junction bases numbered 9, after V lost 1 base and J lost 5 bases. The germline CDR1 and CDR2 sequences are MNHEY and SMNVEV (reference sequence). CDR3 length: 16 amino acids. The DNA for the CDR3 is TGTGCCAGCAGTTTATTAGCCAGGGGGCGAGAGTATGGCTACACCTTC. Translation gives CASSLLARGREYGYTF.

This clone appeared many times. This chain uses TRBV5-5 with TRBJ1-3; D remains ambiguous. Deletions cut 0 bases from V and 1 base from J, with 8 bases between. Per the germline V gene, CDR1 is SGHKS and CDR2 is YYEKEE (reference sequence). The length of the CDR3 is 15 residues. CDR3 in amino acids: CASSLVSSSGNTIYF. CDR3 sequence (DNA): TGTGCCAGCAGCTTGGTCTCCTCTTCTGGAAACACCATATATTTT.

This clone was counted ten times or more. V is TRBV7-3 and J is TRBJ2-3; 14 nucleotides align to TRBD2. In germline, CDR1 is SGHTA, CDR2 FQGTGA. Trimming cost V 4 bases and J 6 bases; bases outside gene matches: 6. The CDR3 totals 16 residues. In DNA, the CDR3 is TGTGCCAGCAGCTCGACTAGCGGGAGGGCCGGGGATACGCAGTATTTT. Its protein is CASSSTSGRAGDTQYF.

This clone was seen repeatedly, ten times or more. The chain couples TRBV11-1 to TRBJ1-1; D ambiguous. The CDR3 consists of 15 residues. Trimming cost V 3 bases and J 1 base, with 12 bases left between them. From germline, CDR1 is SGHAT and CDR2 FQDESV (reference sequence). The DNA of the CDR3 is TGTGCCAGCAGCTTCATAGACACGACGAACACTGAAGCTTTCTTT. Translated, it gives CASSFIDTTNTEAFF.

This clone was counted many times. V is TRBV30 and J is TRBJ2-2, with no clear D. The V end lost 4 bases, the J end lost 0 bases, and 3 bases lay between the germline ends. Germline CDR1 GTSNPN, CDR2 SVGIG (reference sequence). The CDR3 length is 12 residues. The CDR3 sequence is CAWTANTGELFF. CDR3 DNA: TGTGCCTGGACCGCGAACACCGGGGAGCTGTTTTTT.

V gene TRBV10-3 combines with J gene TRBJ2-3; D may be TRBD1 (6 bases). CDR1 ENHRY and CDR2 SYGVKD come from the germline V gene. V was trimmed by 4 bases and J by 6 bases, leaving 20 bases between them. This CDR3 contains 16 residues. DNA for the CDR3: TGTGCCATCAGTGGGCCCCTGTACAGGGCGTCCGATACGCAGTATTTT. It encodes CAISGPLYRASDTQYF.

In this sample, this clone turned up many times. The chain recombines TRBV11-2 with TRBJ2-1, with a possible D match to TRBD2 (6 bases). Germline CDR1 SGHAT, CDR2 FQNNGV. The CDR3 sequence is 15 residues long. Trimming shortened V by 5 bases and J by 7 bases, and 18 bases separated the two germline ends. In nucleotides, the CDR3 is TGTGCCAGCAGCCCCCAGCCTACTAGCTGGAATGAGCAGTTCTTC. Its protein is CASSPQPTSWNEQFF.

In this sample, this clone turned up many times. This rearrangement joins TRBV10-3 to TRBJ2-7; 8 bases are a match to TRBD1. Germline trimming cut 6 bases from V and 4 bases from J; bases unmatched to any gene: 14. The CDR3 covers 16 residues. CDR1 is ENHRY and CDR2 is SYGVKD in the germline V gene. The CDR3 region has the DNA TGTGCCATCAGGGGGGCGACAGGGGCGTTGGTGTACGAGCAGTACTTC. It yields the protein CAIRGATGALVYEQYF.

This clone was counted ten times or more. The gene calls are TRBV7-8 and TRBJ2-5; 10 nucleotides line up with TRBD2. The CDR3 runs to 17 residues. V trimming: 1 base; J trimming: 4 bases; junction bases outside the gene matches: 9. The germline V gene encodes CDR1 SGHVS and CDR2 FQNEAQ. In DNA form, the CDR3 reads TGTGCCAGCAGCTTAGTATGGCTAGCGGGAGTCCCAGAGACCCAGTACTTC. This sequence encodes CASSLVWLAGVPETQYF.